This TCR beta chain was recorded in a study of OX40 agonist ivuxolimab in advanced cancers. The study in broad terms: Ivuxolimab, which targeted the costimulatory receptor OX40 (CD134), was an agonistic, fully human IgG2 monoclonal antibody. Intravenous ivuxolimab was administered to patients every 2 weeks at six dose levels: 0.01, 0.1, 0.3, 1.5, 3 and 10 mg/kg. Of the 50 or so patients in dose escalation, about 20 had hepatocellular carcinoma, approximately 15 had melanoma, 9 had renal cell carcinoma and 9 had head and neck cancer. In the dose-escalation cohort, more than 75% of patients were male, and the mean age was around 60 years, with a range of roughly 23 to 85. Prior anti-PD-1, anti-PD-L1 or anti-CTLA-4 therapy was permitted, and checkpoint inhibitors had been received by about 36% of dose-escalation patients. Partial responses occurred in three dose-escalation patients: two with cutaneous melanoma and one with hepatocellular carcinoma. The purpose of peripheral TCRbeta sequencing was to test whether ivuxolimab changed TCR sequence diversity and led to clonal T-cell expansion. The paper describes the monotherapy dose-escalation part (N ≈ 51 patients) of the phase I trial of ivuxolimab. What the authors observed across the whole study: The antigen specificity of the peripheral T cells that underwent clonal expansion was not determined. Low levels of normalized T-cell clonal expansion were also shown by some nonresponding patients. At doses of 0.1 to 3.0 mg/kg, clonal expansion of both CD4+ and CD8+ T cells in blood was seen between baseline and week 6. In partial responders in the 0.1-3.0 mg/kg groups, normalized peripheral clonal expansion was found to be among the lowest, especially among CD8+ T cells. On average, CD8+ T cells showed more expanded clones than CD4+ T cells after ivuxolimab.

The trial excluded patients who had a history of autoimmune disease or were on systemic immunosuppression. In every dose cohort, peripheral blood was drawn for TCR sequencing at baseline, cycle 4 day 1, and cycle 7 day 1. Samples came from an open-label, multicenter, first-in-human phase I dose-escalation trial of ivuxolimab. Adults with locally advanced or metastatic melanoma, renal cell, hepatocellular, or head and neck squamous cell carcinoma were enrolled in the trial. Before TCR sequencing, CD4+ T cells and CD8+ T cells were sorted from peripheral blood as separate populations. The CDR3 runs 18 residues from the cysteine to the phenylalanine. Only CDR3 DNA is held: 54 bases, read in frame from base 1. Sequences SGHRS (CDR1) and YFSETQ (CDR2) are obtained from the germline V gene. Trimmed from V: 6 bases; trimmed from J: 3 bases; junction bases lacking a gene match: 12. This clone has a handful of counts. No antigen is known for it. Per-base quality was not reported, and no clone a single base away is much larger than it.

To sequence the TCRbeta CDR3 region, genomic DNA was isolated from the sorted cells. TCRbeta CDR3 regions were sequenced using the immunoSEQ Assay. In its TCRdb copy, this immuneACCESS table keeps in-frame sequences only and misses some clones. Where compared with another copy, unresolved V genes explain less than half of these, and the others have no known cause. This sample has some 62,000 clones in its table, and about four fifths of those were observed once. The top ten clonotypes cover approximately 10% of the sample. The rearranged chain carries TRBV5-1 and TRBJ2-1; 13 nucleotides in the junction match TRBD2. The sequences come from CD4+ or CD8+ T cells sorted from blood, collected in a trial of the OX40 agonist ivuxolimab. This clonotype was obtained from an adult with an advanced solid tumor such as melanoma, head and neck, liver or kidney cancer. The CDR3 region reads CASIDGTSGATYYNEQFF. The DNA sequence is TGCGCCAGCATCGATGGGACTAGCGGGGCAACATACTACAATGAGCAGTTCTTC.